Here is one T cell receptor (beta chain) with its context. The antigen remains undetermined. PCR primers comprised 60 Vbeta and 13 Jbeta primers. Per the original methods: As a later analysis found, there were tens of millions of unique TCR beta chains, of which roughly 11 million were shared. Method: immunoSEQ multiplex PCR; TCRdb's copy keeps in-frame clones and lacks some. That table supplies the V and J calls and clone size; D and trimming were determined from the DNA. This repertoire includes 200,000 or so clones. These data come from a study of cytomegalovirus exposure and HLA in healthy donors. Study observations and caveats: Later on, a genetic analysis was performed. It linked a missense variant in DCLRE1C with V- and J-gene trimming of TCR beta. Roughly uniform sequencing depth across donors was assumed, possibly incorrectly. Fewer N-insertions than the roughly 670-donor mean were reportedly shown by an Asian-associated ancestry cluster in a later analysis.

This TCR was sampled from a boy aged 5-17 years in good health and CMV-seronegative. The sequencing input was PBMCs.

In nucleotides, the CDR3 is TGTGCCAGCAGTGGACAGTACGATCCCTACGAGCAGTACTTC. Translated: CASSGQYDPYEQYF. The chain couples TRBV6-5 to TRBJ2-7, with D possibly matching TRBD1 (6 bases). V lost 5 bases, J lost 2 bases, and 13 bases lay in between. CDR3 length equals 14 residues. Per the germline V gene, CDR1 is MNHEY and CDR2 is SVGAGI.